Each of the 15 T cell receptor beta chains below was sequenced from the same sample in a study of response to subunit inactivated influenza vaccine. TCRdb re-analysed the RT-PCR reads in MiXCR, keeping a single row per CDR3 protein. Found here are about 570,000 distinct CDR3 sequences, about 11% of them singletons; the top ten hold roughly 9.6%. Another study also made use of these data, one on T cells expressing NK-cell markers. Per that paper: Production of TCR beta cDNA relied on 5'RACE template switching with UMIs.

The specimen comprised PBMCs from blood, sampled on the day of vaccination. These TCRs come from a man aged 50 or older who received an inactivated influenza vaccine.

V usage is TRBV29-1 and J usage is TRBJ2-7; 7 nucleotides agree with TRBD1. The CDR3 is made up of 15 amino acids. Losses at the gene ends were 6 bases for V and 0 bases for J; bases not matched to a gene: 11. Germline V gives CDR1 SQVTM, CDR2 ANQGSEA. CDR3: CSVVPGWTGSYEQYF. The CDR3 DNA follows: TGCAGCGTCGTTCCCGGTTGGACAGGCTCCTACGAGCAGTACTTC.

V gene TRBV29-1 combines with J gene TRBJ2-5; D is possibly TRBD2 (6 bases). With 4 bases removed from V and 2 bases from J, the gap between germline ends came to 11 bases. The CDR3 loop spans 13 amino acids. Germline values: CDR1 SQVTM, CDR2 ANQGSEA. CDR3 coding DNA: TGCAGCGTTGCAGCAGGGACTCAAGAGACCCAGTACTTC. It is translated as CSVAAGTQETQYF.

This clonotype was found a few times. V is TRBV20-1 and J is TRBJ1-6; unclear D gene. Germline CDR1 is DFQATT and CDR2 is SNEGSKA (reference sequence). CDR3 size: 11 residues. V was cut by 7 bases and J by 5 bases, with 6 bases left in between. The CDR3 nucleotides read TGCAGTGGCGACGATAATTCACCCCTCCACTTT. Encoded protein: CSGDDNSPLHF.

This clonotype was counted between two and nine times. The chain is built from TRBV7-9 and TRBJ2-7; no definite D call. Trimming took off 1 base at V and 3 bases at J, with 7 bases between the two ends. CDR3 length: 13 amino acids. Germline-derived CDR1 and CDR2 are SEHNR and FQNEAQ (reference sequence). CDR3 loop: CASSLGHLYEQYF. The DNA for the CDR3 is TGTGCCAGCAGCTTAGGTCACCTCTACGAGCAGTACTTC.

This clonotype was detected only a few times. The chain recombines TRBV6-1 with TRBJ2-1; D might be TRBD2 (6 bases). V was cut by 4 bases and J by 7 bases, with 14 bases left in between. The CDR3 has 14 residues. CDR1 MNHNS and CDR2 SASEGT come from the germline V gene. The CDR3 reads CASSAGVRFNEQFF. In nucleotides, the CDR3 is TGTGCCAGCAGTGCGGGGGTCAGGTTTAATGAGCAGTTCTTC.

This chain joins TRBV20-1 and TRBJ2-7, with 9 nucleotides matching TRBD1. Losses at the gene ends were 0 bases for V and 5 bases for J; bases not matched to a gene: 5. The CDR3 is made up of 14 amino acids. Per germline, CDR1 DFQATT and CDR2 SNEGSKA (reference sequence). Here the CDR3 reads CSARDGQGKNEQYF. CDR3 sequence (DNA): TGCAGTGCTAGAGATGGACAGGGGAAGAACGAGCAGTACTTC.

CDR3: CSVKPRFRTDTQYF. CDR3 bases: TGCAGCGTTAAACCTAGATTCCGCACAGATACGCAGTATTTT. The V call is TRBV29-1, the J call TRBJ2-3; D is ambiguous. Germline lookup yields CDR1 SQVTM and CDR2 ANQGSEA. The CDR3 contains 14 residues. Trimming removed 5 bases at V and 1 base at J, with 13 bases between.

There are many counts of this clonotype. The chain links TRBV11-2 to TRBJ2-4, with 8 bases that match TRBD1. Germline values: CDR1 SGHAT, CDR2 FQNNGV. V shed 6 bases, J shed 0 bases, and the junction held 4 bases outside the gene matches. The CDR3 runs to 15 residues. CDR3 in amino acids: CASSRQGLAKNIQYF. CDR3 DNA: TGTGCCAGCAGTCGACAGGGGCTAGCCAAAAACATTCAGTACTTC. The variable domain in full, completed from reference TRBV11-2 and TRBJ2-4, reads EAGVAQSPRYKIIEKRQSVAFWCNPISGHATLYWYQQILGQGPKLLIQFQNNGVVDDSQLPKDRFSAERLKGVDSTLKIQPAKLEDSAVYLCASSRQGLAKNIQYFGAGTRLSVL.

This clonotype was counted only a few times. The V call is TRBV3-1, the J call TRBJ1-1; D is possibly TRBD1 (5 bases). Germline V CDR1 and CDR2: LGHDT, YNNKEL (reference sequence). CDR3 size: 13 residues. Trimming removed 1 base at V and 11 bases at J, with 14 bases between. CDR3 nucleotides: TGTGCCAGCAGCCAAGCGGCAGGGTGGTATGCTTTCTTT. It translates to CASSQAAGWYAFF.

This clonotype was observed a few times. The chain is built from TRBV2 and TRBJ2-3; tentatively, D is TRBD1 or TRBD2 (5 bases each). Germline lookup yields CDR1 SNHLY and CDR2 FYNNEI. CDR3 length: 13 amino acids. The V gene lost 11 bases and the J gene lost 5 bases, with 17 bases spanning the gap. CDR3 DNA: TGTGCCGGACACCGTGAACGGGGAGATACGCAGTATTTT. This encodes CAGHRERGDTQYF.

This clonotype was observed a few times. The chain links TRBV25-1 to TRBJ1-1, with a tentative D call TRBD1 (5 bases). The V end lost 4 bases, the J end lost 1 base, and 13 bases lay between the germline ends. The germline V gene has CDR1 MGHDK and CDR2 SYGVNS. The CDR3 runs to 15 residues. The CDR3 reads CASSGVGRGNTEAFF. The CDR3 DNA is TGTGCCAGCAGTGGGGTGGGGAGGGGGAACACTGAAGCTTTCTTT.

This clonotype was observed a handful of times. The chain recombines TRBV7-9 with TRBJ2-3, with a possible D match to TRBD2 (6 bases). V lost 3 bases to trimming and J lost 3 bases, with 13 bases between them. This CDR3 has 15 amino acids. In germline, CDR1 is SEHNR, CDR2 FQNEAQ (reference sequence). CDR3 protein: CASSFLAGITDTQYF. CDR3 coding DNA: TGTGCCAGCAGCTTCTTGGCGGGGATTACAGATACGCAGTATTTT.

CDR3 in amino acids: CASSSRLQGGADTQYF. CDR3 nucleotides: TGTGCCAGCAGCTCTAGACTGCAAGGGGGGGCAGATACGCAGTATTTT. The rearrangement links TRBV7-2 to TRBJ2-3; the D gene is possibly TRBD2 (7 bases). V lost 4 bases and J 4 bases, leaving 18 bases between the germline ends. The CDR3 length is 16 residues. CDR1 is SGHTA, CDR2 FQGNSA, per germline.

The V gene is TRBV9, the J gene TRBJ2-1; 7 nucleotides line up with TRBD2. The length of the CDR3 is 15 residues. Losses at the gene ends were 3 bases for V and 2 bases for J; bases not matched to a gene: 5. From germline, CDR1 is SGDLS and CDR2 YYNGEE. CDR3 in amino acids: CASSDGRYTYNEQFF. The CDR3, as DNA: TGTGCCAGCAGCGACGGGAGGTACACCTACAATGAGCAGTTCTTC.

This clonotype was counted only a few times. The rearrangement joins TRBV6-1 to TRBJ1-5; a possible D gene is TRBD1 (6 bases). Germline V gene lookup returns CDR1 MNHNS and CDR2 SASEGT. CDR3 length: 14 residues. The V end was cut by 3 bases, the J end by 3 bases, with 9 bases between. The CDR3 here is CASSDHRDNQPQHF. CDR3 in DNA: TGTGCCAGCAGTGACCACAGGGACAATCAGCCCCAGCATTTT.